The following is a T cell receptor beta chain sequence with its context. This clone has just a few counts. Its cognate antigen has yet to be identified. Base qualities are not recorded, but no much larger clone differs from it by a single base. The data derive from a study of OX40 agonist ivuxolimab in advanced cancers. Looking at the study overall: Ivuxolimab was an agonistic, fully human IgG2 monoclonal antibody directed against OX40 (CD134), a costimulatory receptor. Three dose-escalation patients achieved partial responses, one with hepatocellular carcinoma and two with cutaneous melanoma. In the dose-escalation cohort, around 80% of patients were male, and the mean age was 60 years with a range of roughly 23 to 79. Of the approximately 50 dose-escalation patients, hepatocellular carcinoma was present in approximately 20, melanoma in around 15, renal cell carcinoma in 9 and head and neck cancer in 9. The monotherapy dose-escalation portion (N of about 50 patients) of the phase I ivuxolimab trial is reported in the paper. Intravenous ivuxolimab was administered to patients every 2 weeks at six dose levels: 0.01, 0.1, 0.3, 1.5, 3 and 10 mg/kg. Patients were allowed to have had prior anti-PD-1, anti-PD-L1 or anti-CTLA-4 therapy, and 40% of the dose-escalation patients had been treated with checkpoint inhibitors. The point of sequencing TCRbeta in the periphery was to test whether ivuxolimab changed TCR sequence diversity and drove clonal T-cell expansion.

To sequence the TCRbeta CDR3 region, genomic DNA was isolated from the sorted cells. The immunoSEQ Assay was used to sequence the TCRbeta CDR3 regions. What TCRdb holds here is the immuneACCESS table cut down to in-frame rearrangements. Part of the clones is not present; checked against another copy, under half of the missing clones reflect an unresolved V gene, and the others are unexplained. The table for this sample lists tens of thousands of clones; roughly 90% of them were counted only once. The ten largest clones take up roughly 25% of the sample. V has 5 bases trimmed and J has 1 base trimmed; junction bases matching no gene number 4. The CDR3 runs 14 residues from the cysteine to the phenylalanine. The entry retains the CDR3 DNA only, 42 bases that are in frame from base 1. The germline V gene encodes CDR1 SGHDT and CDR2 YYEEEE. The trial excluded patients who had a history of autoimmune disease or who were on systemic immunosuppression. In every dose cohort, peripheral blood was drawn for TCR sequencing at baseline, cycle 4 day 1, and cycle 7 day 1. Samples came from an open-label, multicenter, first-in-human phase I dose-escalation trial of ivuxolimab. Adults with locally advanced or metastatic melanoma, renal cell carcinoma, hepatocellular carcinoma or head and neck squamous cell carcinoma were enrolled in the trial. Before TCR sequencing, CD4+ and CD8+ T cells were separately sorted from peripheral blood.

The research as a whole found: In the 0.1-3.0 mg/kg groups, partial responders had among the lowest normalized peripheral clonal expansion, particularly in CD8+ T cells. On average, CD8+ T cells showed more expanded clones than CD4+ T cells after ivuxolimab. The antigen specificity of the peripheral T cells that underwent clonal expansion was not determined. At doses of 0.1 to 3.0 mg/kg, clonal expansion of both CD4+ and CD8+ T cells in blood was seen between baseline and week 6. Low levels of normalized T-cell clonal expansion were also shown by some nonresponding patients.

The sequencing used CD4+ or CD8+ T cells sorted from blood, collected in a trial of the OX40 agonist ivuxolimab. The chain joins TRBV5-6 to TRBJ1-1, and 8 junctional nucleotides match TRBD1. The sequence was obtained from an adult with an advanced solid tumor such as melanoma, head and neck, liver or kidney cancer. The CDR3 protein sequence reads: CASRHGTGNTEAFF. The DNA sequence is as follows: TGTGCCAGCAGGCATGGGACAGGGAACACTGAAGCTTTCTTT.